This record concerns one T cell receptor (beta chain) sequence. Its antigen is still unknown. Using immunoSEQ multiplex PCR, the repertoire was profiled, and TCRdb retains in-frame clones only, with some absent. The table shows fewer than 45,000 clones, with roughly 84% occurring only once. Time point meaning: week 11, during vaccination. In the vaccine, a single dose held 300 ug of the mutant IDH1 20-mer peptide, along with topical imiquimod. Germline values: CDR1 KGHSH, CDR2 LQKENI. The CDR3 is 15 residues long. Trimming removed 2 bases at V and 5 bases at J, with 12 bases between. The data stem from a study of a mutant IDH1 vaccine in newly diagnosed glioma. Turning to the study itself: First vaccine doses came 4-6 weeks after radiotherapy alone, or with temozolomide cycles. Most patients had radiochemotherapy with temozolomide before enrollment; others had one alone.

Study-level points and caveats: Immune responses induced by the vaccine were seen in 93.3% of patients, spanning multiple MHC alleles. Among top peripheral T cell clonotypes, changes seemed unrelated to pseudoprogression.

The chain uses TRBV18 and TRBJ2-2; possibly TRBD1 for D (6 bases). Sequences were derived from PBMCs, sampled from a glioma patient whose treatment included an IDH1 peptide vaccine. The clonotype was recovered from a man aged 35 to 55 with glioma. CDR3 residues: CASSPSQGETGELFF. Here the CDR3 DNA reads TGTGCCAGCTCACCATCACAGGGTGAGACCGGGGAGCTGTTTTTT.